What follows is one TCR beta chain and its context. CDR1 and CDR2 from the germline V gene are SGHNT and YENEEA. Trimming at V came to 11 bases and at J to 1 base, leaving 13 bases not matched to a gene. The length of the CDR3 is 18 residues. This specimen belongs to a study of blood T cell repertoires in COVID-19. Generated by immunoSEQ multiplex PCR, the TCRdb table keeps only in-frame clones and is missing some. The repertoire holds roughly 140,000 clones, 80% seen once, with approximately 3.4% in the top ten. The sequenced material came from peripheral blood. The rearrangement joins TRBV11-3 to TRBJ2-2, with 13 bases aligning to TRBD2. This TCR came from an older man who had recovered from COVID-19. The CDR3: CAPPHIGLAGENTGELFF. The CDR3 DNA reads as TGTGCCCCCCCTCACATAGGACTAGCGGGAGAGAACACCGGGGAGCTGTTTTTT.